Listed below are T cell receptor beta chains from one sample, sequenced in a study of regulatory T cells in long-lasting Graves disease. TCRdb used MiXCR to reprocess the multiplex PCR reads, holding one entry per CDR3 protein. The sample has 450,000 to 700,000 distinct CDR3 sequences, approximately 13% seen once; the top ten hold 10%. The sample was also reused in another study, on T cells in Graves' hyperthyroidism and ophthalmopathy.

Material: peripheral blood mononuclear cells (PBMCs), obtained at new diagnosis, from a patient treated with antithyroid drugs. These TCRs come from a man younger than 40 with Graves disease. CDR3s leave out the opening cysteine and the closing phenylalanine or tryptophan. The D gene is left open where the match is weak. Clone size is stated in some rows and not others, as once, few, many or a class when expanded.

TRBJ1-4 | . | TRBV5-1 | many | ASSVGFGSGNEKLF
TRBJ2-7 | . | TRBV10-3 | many | AIRGVEGYEQY
TRBJ2-7 | TRBD2 | TRBV2 | many | ASVLPSGSYEQY
TRBJ2-7 | . | TRBV12-3/TRBV12-4 | many | ASSSLAGTNYEQY
TRBJ1-2 | TRBD1 | TRBV12-3/TRBV12-4 | many | ASRVRGRDGYT
TRBJ1-2 | TRBD1 | TRBV28 | many | ASYGGGTGRTRDGYT
TRBJ1-4 | . | TRBV6-4 | few | ANWTPVRMKKLF
TRBJ2-1 | TRBD2 | TRBV3-1 | many | ASSPGVAGPDEQF
TRBJ1-1 | . | TRBV20-1 | many | STPVKRRTEAF
TRBJ2-2 | TRBD1 | TRBV12-3/TRBV12-4 | many | ASRPSQGATGELF
TRBJ2-4 | TRBD1 | TRBV5-6 | . | ASSKHSTGVDIQY
TRBJ2-5 | . | TRBV12-3/TRBV12-4 | many | ASSLSRERETQY
TRBJ2-1 | . | TRBV12-3/TRBV12-4 | . | ANSRTENEQF
TRBJ2-5 | . | TRBV6-1 | many | ASRWTYQETQY
TRBJ2-7 | . | TRBV12-3/TRBV12-4 | many | ASSLEPTDYEQY
TRBJ2-1 | . | TRBV19 | many | ASSIDFSSYNEQF
TRBJ2-1 | TRBD2 | TRBV7-9 | many | ASGSLAGGPDEQF
TRBJ2-1 | TRBD2 | TRBV2 | many | AKRTSGRPYNEQF
TRBJ1-1 | TRBD1 | TRBV6-1 | many | ASSSLTGQSNTEAF
TRBJ1-1 | . | TRBV29-1 | many | SVSTGFGTEAF
TRBJ2-7 | TRBD1 | TRBV7-9 | many | ASSYDRDYEQY
TRBJ2-5 | . | TRBV18 | . | ASSPPPGLGETQY
TRBJ2-6 | TRBD2 | TRBV9 | . | ASSASGSIPGANVLT
TRBJ1-2 | TRBD1 | TRBV24-1 | many | ATSESGTGVSYGYT
TRBJ1-4 | . | TRBV5-1 | . | ASSSGRATNEKLF
TRBJ2-7 | TRBD1 | TRBV20-1 | many | SASPKDRGYEQY
TRBJ2-7 | TRBD1 | TRBV29-1 | . | SVVRQGKYYEQY
TRBJ1-5 | . | TRBV3-1 | . | ARLASNQPQH
TRBJ2-7 | TRBD1 | TRBV28 | many | ASSPIPGTASYEQY
TRBJ2-1 | . | TRBV30 | . | AWSVEGGTEQF
TRBJ1-1 | TRBD1 | TRBV6-2/TRBV6-3 | many | ASSTYWTGGSEAF
TRBJ2-1 | TRBD2 | TRBV29-1 | . | SVEDRAGGGNEQF
TRBJ2-7 | TRBD2 | TRBV19 | few | ASNSASGRGYEQY
TRBJ2-7 | TRBD2 | TRBV5-5 | few | ASSRTLANSYEQY
TRBJ1-3 | TRBD1 | TRBV12-3/TRBV12-4 | many | ASSFGQGVGNTIY